One and the same sample provided the 8 T cell receptor beta chains below, sequenced in a study of cytomegalovirus exposure and HLA in healthy donors. PCR primers comprised 60 Vbeta and 13 Jbeta primers. Data came from immunoSEQ multiplex PCR; TCRdb stores just in-frame clones and leaves some out. This table holds some 130,000 clones, 65% to 85% found once. The sample was PBMCs. All receptors derive from a woman aged 18-29 years in good health and CMV-seronegative.

The gene calls are TRBV30 and TRBJ1-1; tentative D call: TRBD1 (5 bases). Germline CDR1 GTSNPN, CDR2 SVGIG (reference sequence). The CDR3 runs to 13 residues. Trimming removed 2 bases from V and 6 bases from J, with 13 bases in between. For the CDR3, the DNA is TGTGCCTGGAGTACGGACATTCTGCCTGAAGCTTTCTTT. Its protein is CAWSTDILPEAFF.

The chain employs TRBV2 and TRBJ1-2; the D gene is possibly TRBD1 (5 bases). Trimming left V 8 bases short and J 0 bases short, with 16 bases between. The CDR3 totals 15 residues. From germline, CDR1 is SNHLY and CDR2 FYNNEI. The CDR3 here is CASGPTQGTNYGYTF. In DNA form, the CDR3 reads TGTGCCAGCGGACCGACGCAGGGAACTAACTATGGCTACACCTTC.

The chain recombines TRBV21-1 with TRBJ2-1; the D call in the table, TRBD2, was not verified against the DNA. TRBV21-1 is annotated as a pseudogene. This CDR3 is 11 amino acids long. The CDR3 is CASTLGWVQFF. The CDR3 bases are TGTGCCAGCACCCTCGGGTGGGTGCAGTTCTTC.

V and J are TRBV5-1 and TRBJ2-5; no definite D call. Germline V lookup: CDR1 SGHRS, CDR2 YFSETQ. Trimming took off 4 bases at V and 4 bases at J, with 8 bases between the two ends. The CDR3 has 12 amino acids. CDR3 residues: CASSLRLETQYF. The DNA for the CDR3 is TGCGCCAGCAGCCTCCGACTAGAGACCCAGTACTTC. Together with reference TRBV5-1 and TRBJ2-5, the CDR3 gives the full variable domain: KAGVTQTPRYLIKTRGQQVTLSCSPISGHRSVSWYQQTPGQGLQFLFEYFSETQRNKGNFPGRFSGRQFSNSRSEMNVSTLELGDSALYLCASSLRLETQYFGPGTRLLVL.

The chain recombines TRBV30 with TRBJ2-2; 12 nucleotides align to TRBD2. V lost 5 bases, J lost 2 bases, and 3 bases stayed unmatched. From germline, CDR1 is GTSNPN and CDR2 SVGIG (reference sequence). The CDR3 runs to 15 residues. This CDR3 reads CAWGLAGINTGELFF. CDR3 sequence (DNA): TGTGCCTGGGGACTAGCGGGAATCAACACCGGGGAGCTGTTTTTT. Looking up the rest from reference TRBV30 and TRBJ2-2 gives the full variable domain: SQTIHQWPATLVQPVGSPLSLECTVEGTSNPNLYWYRQAAGRGLQLLFYSVGIGQISSEVPQNLSASRPQDRQFILSSKKLLLSDSGFYLCAWGLAGINTGELFFGEGSRLTVL.

This clone was counted between two and nine times. V usage is TRBV5-1 and J usage is TRBJ1-2; 8 bases are shared with TRBD1. Per germline, CDR1 SGHRS and CDR2 YFSETQ. The CDR3 has 14 residues. V gave up 0 bases and J gave up 6 bases; unmatched junction bases: 4. The CDR3 loop is CASSLGPTGDGYTF. CDR3 bases: TGCGCCAGCAGCTTGGGGCCGACAGGGGATGGCTACACCTTC. The complete variable domain, with remaining parts taken from reference TRBV5-1 and TRBJ1-2, reads KAGVTQTPRYLIKTRGQQVTLSCSPISGHRSVSWYQQTPGQGLQFLFEYFSETQRNKGNFPGRFSGRQFSNSRSEMNVSTLELGDSALYLCASSLGPTGDGYTFGSGTRLTVV.

V and J are TRBV6-5 and TRBJ1-4, with D hard to call. The germline gives CDR1 MNHEY, CDR2 SVGAGI. CDR3 length: 15 amino acids. Trimming stripped 4 bases from V and 8 bases from J, with 17 bases between. The CDR3 spells CASSLAGRYDEKLFF. The CDR3 DNA reads TGTGCCAGCAGTTTGGCGGGCAGGTACGACGAAAAACTGTTTTTT.

V is TRBV7-2 and J is TRBJ1-1; perhaps TRBD1 as D (5 bases). From germline, CDR1 is SGHTA and CDR2 FQGNSA. The CDR3 has 13 amino acids. The V and J ends lost 5 bases and 1 base respectively, with 8 bases between them. The CDR3 DNA reads TGTGCCAGCAGCGTTGGACAGAACACTGAAGCTTTCTTT. Amino acid sequence: CASSVGQNTEAFF.